One sample yielded the 19 T cell receptor beta chains listed below, sequenced in a study of T cell clonality in common variable immunodeficiency. The assay was immunoSEQ multiplex PCR, and TCRdb's table has in-frame clones only and misses some. Listed for the sample are 40,000 to 45,000 clones, none seen a single time. Specimen: peripheral blood mononuclear cells. The receptors stem from a person between 18 and 75 years old in good health.

This clone was picked up many times. The part of the CDR3 DNA that was read is TGTGCCAGCAGTCTTGACAGGGGTAGAAATCAGCCC. Its protein is CASSLDRGRNQP. The complete CDR3 protein is CASSLDRGRNQPQHF. This chain joins TRBV2 and TRBJ1-5; 8 bases line up with TRBD1. Read data end 3 residues before the CDR3 end; the end is taken from the germline J gene. The CDR3 has 15 amino acids. Germline V gives CDR1 SNHLY, CDR2 FYNNEI. Unmatched junction bases numbered 7, after V lost 5 bases and J lost 4 bases.

This clone was counted ten times or more. The CDR3 end falls 3 residues outside the read, so it is completed with the germline J gene. The same CDR3 also results from other DNA sequences found in this sample. The J gene is TRBJ2-1, the V gene TRBV2; a possible D gene is TRBD1 (5 bases). The ends were cut back, 5 bases at V and 6 bases at J, with 26 bases in the middle. This CDR3 has 18 amino acids. Per germline, CDR1 SNHLY and CDR2 FYNNEI. CDR3 protein: CASSPVYLTGFATNEQFF. The CDR3 DNA, read in part, is TGTGCCAGCAGTCCTGTTTATCTAACAGGATTCGCTACCAATGAG.

About this clone: The read ends 3 residues shy of where the CDR3 ends; the end is completed using the germline J gene. The genes are TRBV20-1 and TRBJ1-1; TRBD1 matches 7 bases. The CDR3 has 11 residues. CDR1 and CDR2 from the germline V gene are DFQATT and SNEGSKA (reference sequence). The covered CDR3 bases are TGCAGTGCTTCACAGGGGTTCGAA. This codes for CSASQGFE. The CDR3 in its entirety is CSASQGFEAFF.

This clone was observed at least ten times. The CDR3 end is not reached by the read, which stops 3 residues before it; the germline J gene fills it in. V gene TRBV20-1 combines with J gene TRBJ2-1; tentatively, D is TRBD1 (6 bases). The CDR3 extends over 17 amino acids. Germline CDR1 and CDR2: DFQATT and SNEGSKA (reference sequence). The V and J ends lost 1 base and 5 bases respectively, with 21 bases between them. CDR3 residues: CSARGQVKRPRNNEQFF. The sequenced CDR3 bases are TGCAGTGCTAGAGGACAGGTAAAGAGGCCACGCAACAATGAG.

This clone was counted ten times or more. CDR3: CASRRAGQENTEAFF. The part of the CDR3 DNA that was read is TGTGCCAGTAGAAGAGCGGGACAGGAGAACACTGAA. The chain is built from TRBV19 and TRBJ1-1, with TRBD1 identical over 8 bases. The read ends 3 residues shy of where the CDR3 ends; the end is completed using the germline J gene. CDR1 LNHDA and CDR2 SQIVND come from the germline V gene (reference sequence). This CDR3 has 15 amino acids. V lost 6 bases to trimming and J lost 1 base; unmatched junction nucleotides: 7.

This clone was seen repeatedly, ten times or more. The DNA ends 3 residues before the CDR3 does, and the rest of the CDR3 is filled in from the germline J gene. The rearrangement joins TRBV18 to TRBJ2-7, with a possible D match to TRBD1 (5 bases). The CDR3 has 16 residues. The ends were cut back, 0 bases at V and 3 bases at J, with 15 bases in the middle. Per the germline V gene, CDR1 is KGHSH and CDR2 is LQKENI. Partial CDR3 DNA: TGTGCCAGCTCACCACCGAGCAGGGCTGGCCACTACGAG. This translates into CASSPPSRAGHYE. The whole CDR3 is CASSPPSRAGHYEQYF.

This clone was detected ten times or more. Possible read error: a much larger clone is one base away. The read stops 3 residues short of the end of the CDR3; the missing end is completed from the germline J gene. This chain uses TRBV20-1 with TRBJ2-3; 8 nucleotides align to TRBD2. The CDR3 has 11 residues. Per germline, CDR1 DFQATT and CDR2 SNEGSKA (reference sequence). This CDR3 is CSASSGSPQYF. CDR3 DNA, as far as it was read: TGCAGTGCATCGAGCGGGAGCCCG.

This clone came up many times. The read finishes 3 residues shy of the CDR3 end, and the germline J gene is used to complete it. V gene TRBV7-9 combines with J gene TRBJ2-5; a weak D match, TRBD1 (6 bases). This CDR3 is 15 amino acids long. The germline V and J ends were trimmed by 5 bases and 5 bases, with 18 bases remaining between them. Germline-derived CDR1 and CDR2 are SEHNR and FQNEAQ (reference sequence). Partial CDR3 DNA: TGTGCCAGCAGCCTACCTCCCGACAGGAGGGAGACC. Translating it yields CASSLPPDRRET. In full, the CDR3 is CASSLPPDRRETQYF.

This clone was counted many times. The read halts 3 residues ahead of the CDR3 end, with the missing end drawn from the germline J gene. The chain employs TRBV29-1 and TRBJ1-5, with D possibly TRBD1 on 6 matching bases. Looked up from germline, CDR1 is SQVTM and CDR2 is ANQGSEA. V lost 7 bases, J lost 1 base, and 11 bases lay in between. This CDR3 has 13 residues. The CDR3 DNA, read in part, is TGCAGCGCACGGGGGGCAAGCAATCAGCCC. Residues: CSARGASNQP. Given in full, the CDR3 is CSARGASNQPQHF.

This clone has ten or more counts. The read stops 3 residues short of the end of the CDR3; the missing end is completed from the germline J gene. The chain couples TRBV14 to TRBJ1-2, with a tentative D call TRBD1 (6 bases). The CDR3 covers 13 residues. Germline CDR1 and CDR2: SGHDN and FVKESK. Incomplete CDR3 DNA: TGTGCCAGCAGCCAAGGGGACAATAGGGGC. This codes for CASSQGDNRG. Given in full, the CDR3 is CASSQGDNRGYTF.

This clone was counted ten times or more. Coverage ceases 3 residues before the CDR3 finishes, and the germline J gene fills in the end. V is TRBV29-1 and J is TRBJ2-1; no definite D call. In germline, CDR1 is SQVTM, CDR2 ANQGSEA. The germline V and J ends were trimmed by 4 bases and 5 bases, with 9 bases remaining between them. CDR3 length: 12 residues. CDR3 bases read: TGCAGCGTTGCACCGAGGCACAATGAG. This sequence encodes CSVAPRHNE. The whole CDR3 is CSVAPRHNEQFF.

This clone was recorded many times. The CDR3 end is not reached by the read, which stops 3 residues before it; the germline J gene fills it in. The chain combines TRBV6-1 with TRBJ1-2; TRBD1 might be the D (6 bases). The ends were cut back, 2 bases at V and 4 bases at J, with 11 bases in the middle. CDR1 MNHNS and CDR2 SASEGT come from the germline V gene. The CDR3 totals 14 residues. CDR3 bases read: TGTGCCAGCAGTGAATCACACAGGGCCTATGGC. Residues: CASSESHRAYG. In full, the CDR3 reads CASSESHRAYGYTF.

This clone has ten or more counts. The CDR3 end lies 3 residues beyond the end of the read and is filled in from the germline J gene. The chain joins TRBV4-1 to TRBJ1-3, with D perhaps TRBD1 (5 bases). From germline, CDR1 is MGHRA and CDR2 YSYEKL. Trimming removed 0 bases from V and 0 bases from J, with 9 bases in between. This CDR3 region has 16 residues. The CDR3 loop is CASSQDQGLSGNTIYF. The CDR3 DNA, read in part, is TGCGCCAGCAGCCAAGATCAGGGTCTCTCTGGAAACACC.

In its sample, this clone was seen many times. The read is 3 residues too short to cover the CDR3 end, so that end is filled in from the germline J gene. V gene TRBV20-1 combines with J gene TRBJ1-2; D is possibly TRBD1 (6 bases). Germline CDR1 and CDR2: DFQATT and SNEGSKA (reference sequence). V dropped 6 bases and J dropped 3 bases, with 23 bases sitting between them. There are 16 residues in the CDR3. The CDR3 DNA, read in part, is TGCAGTGCCTACAGGGCAACCCTAATCATAGACTATGGC. Translating it yields CSAYRATLIIDYG. The whole CDR3 region reads CSAYRATLIIDYGYTF.

This clone was recorded many times. The CDR3 end is not reached by the read, which stops 3 residues before it; the germline J gene fills it in. This sequence joins TRBV10-3 and TRBJ2-3, with 7 bases lining up with TRBD2. V dropped 0 bases and J dropped 7; count of bases not matched to a gene: 13. The CDR3 covers 17 residues. Germline CDR1 is ENHRY and CDR2 is SYGVKD. The sequenced CDR3 bases are TGTGCCATCAGTGAGTCTGGAGGCGGGAGTAGCGTGAATACG. It codes for CAISESGGGSSVNT. In full, the CDR3 is CAISESGGGSSVNTQYF.

There are a few counts of this clone. Coverage ceases 3 residues before the CDR3 finishes, and the germline J gene fills in the end. This rearrangement joins TRBV5-1 to TRBJ2-1; weak D call: TRBD1 (6 bases). The CDR3 sequence is 15 residues long. The germline gives CDR1 SGHRS, CDR2 YFSETQ. Trimming removed 4 bases from V and 2 bases from J, with 13 bases in between. Partial CDR3 DNA: TGCGCCAGCAGCATGGCAGGGGACGCCTACAATGAG. Protein product: CASSMAGDAYNE. The complete CDR3 protein is CASSMAGDAYNEQFF.

In its sample, this clone was seen a few times. The CDR3 is cut off 3 residues early in the read; its end comes from the germline J gene. This chain uses TRBV6-2 or TRBV6-3 with TRBJ2-5; TRBD2 matches 8 bases. The CDR3 contains 17 residues. Germline V gene data show CDR1 as MNHEY and CDR2 as SVGEGT. The ends lost 7 bases at V and 7 bases at J; junction bases unmatched: 20. The covered CDR3 bases are TGTGCCAGCATTACTCCGGGACTAGTACCCGACACGGGGACC. Its protein product is CASITPGLVPDTGT. The whole CDR3 protein reads CASITPGLVPDTGTQYF.

Many counts were recorded for this clone. The covered CDR3 bases are TGTGCCAGCAGTGACGGGTCTGCGGGGGAAGAGACC. Its translation: CASSDGSAGEET. The CDR3 reads in full as CASSDGSAGEETQYF. The rearrangement links TRBV2 to TRBJ2-5; 7 bases are a match to TRBD2. The sequence runs out 3 residues before the end of the CDR3; the remainder is reconstructed from the germline J gene. Germline assignment: CDR1 SNHLY and CDR2 FYNNEI. The CDR3 has 15 residues. J was trimmed by 3 bases and V by 3 bases; bases with no gene match: 7.

This clone was detected many times. An end of the junction differs from the germline gene, which may be a read error. Read coverage stops 3 residues before the CDR3 terminus; the germline J gene supplies the remainder. The rearrangement links TRBV7-9 to TRBJ2-7; 9 bases line up with TRBD2. The CDR3 runs to 15 residues. From germline, CDR1 is SEHNR and CDR2 FQNEAQ (reference sequence). CDR3 in amino acids: CASSLAGASSYEQYF. The covered CDR3 bases are TGTGCCAGCAGTTTAGCGGGGGCCTCCTCCTACGAG. Looking up the rest from reference TRBV7-9 and TRBJ2-7 gives the full variable domain: DTGVSQNPRHKITKRGQNVTFRCDPISEHNRLYWYRQTLGQGPEFLTYFQNEAQLEKSRLLSDRFSAERPKGSFSTLEIQRTEQGDSAMYLCASSLAGASSYEQYFGPGTRLTVT.